This T cell receptor beta chain is drawn from a study of radiotherapy plus CTLA-4 blockade in lung cancer. Study-wide context: The study recorded objective responses in around a sixth of patients and disease control in 31%. Whole-study findings and limits: Reported findings show early blood T cell clone dynamics, with interferon-beta, best predicted response. TCR clones from tumors expanded in blood after radiotherapy plus ipilimumab.

It was focal radiation plus CTLA-4 blockade with ipilimumab that patients with chemo-refractory metastatic non-small-cell lung cancer received. The protocol was immunoSEQ multiplex PCR, while the TCRdb copy is restricted to in-frame clones and leaves out a portion. Of about 46,000 clones in the sample, approximately 80% were seen once. A remark on this clone: Its specificity is not known.

The clonotype originates from a human donor with non-small cell lung cancer whose response to radiotherapy plus ipilimumab could not be evaluated. This sample comprised peripheral blood, obtained from a patient treated with radiotherapy plus ipilimumab.

Here the CDR3 reads CASSNRQGNNSPLHF. The CDR3 DNA is TGTGCCAGCAGTAACCGACAGGGTAATAATTCACCCCTCCACTTT. This chain uses TRBV7-8 with TRBJ1-6; TRBD1 agrees at 7 bases. The CDR3 is made up of 15 amino acids. V lost 6 bases and J lost 5; bases outside the gene matches: 7. Germline assignment: CDR1 SGHVS and CDR2 FQNEAQ.